This T cell receptor beta chain was identified in a study of blood T cell repertoires in COVID-19. Germline values: CDR1 SGHVS, CDR2 FNYEAQ. V trimming: 5 bases; J trimming: 0 bases; junction bases outside the gene matches: 6. There are 15 residues in the CDR3. Authors' data handling: Cell counts per sample came from amplifying reference gene primers. Libraries were prepared by immunoSEQ multiplex PCR; TCRdb keeps only in-frame clonotypes and omits some of them. The DNA gave D and trimming, while V, J and clone size come from that table. Found here are fewer than 450,000 clones, around 90% of them singletons; the top ten hold under 0.7%.

Specimen: PBMCs or T cells enriched from blood (not recorded which). The TCR was taken from a man younger than 35 who had recovered from COVID-19. The chain is built from TRBV7-6 and TRBJ1-1; 7 bases are a match to TRBD1. The CDR3 nucleotides are TGTGCCAGCAGCCTAATGACAGGGCTGAACACTGAAGCTTTCTTT. Translation: CASSLMTGLNTEAFF.